These 17 T cell receptor beta chains came from one sample sequenced in a study of OX40 agonist ivuxolimab in advanced cancers. The table came from immunoSEQ multiplex PCR; TCRdb's copy has only in-frame clones and leaves some out. The sample gives over 65,000 clones, approximately 85% of which show up once; 2% to 2.5% is in the top ten. Sample: CD4+ or CD8+ T cells sorted from blood, taken in a trial of the OX40 agonist ivuxolimab. The origin of the receptors is an adult with an advanced solid tumor such as melanoma, head and neck, liver or kidney cancer.

The chain employs TRBV19 and TRBJ1-5; D is unclear. V was cut by 3 bases and J by 5 bases, with 8 bases left in between. There are 13 residues in the CDR3. Germline CDR1 and CDR2: LNHDA and SQIVND (reference sequence). The CDR3, as DNA: TGTGCCAGTAGTATTCCAGGAGATCAGCCCCAGCATTTT. This sequence encodes CASSIPGDQPQHF.

V usage is TRBV18 and J usage is TRBJ1-1; D gene unclear. The germline V gene encodes CDR1 KGHSH and CDR2 LQKENI. V was pared by 2 bases and J by 3 bases, with 10 bases between. The CDR3 contains 14 residues. CDR3 residues: CASSPLRRDTEAFF. CDR3 DNA: TGTGCCAGCTCACCATTGAGGCGGGACACTGAAGCTTTCTTT.

The V call is TRBV15, the J call TRBJ2-2, with 10 bases aligning to TRBD2. Trimming removed 3 bases from V and 0 bases from J; junction bases left unmatched: 13. Per germline, CDR1 LNHNV and CDR2 YYDKDF (reference sequence). This CDR3 comprises 20 residues. CDR3: CATSRGGQGLAFANTGELFF. The CDR3 DNA reads TGTGCCACCAGCAGGGGAGGACAGGGACTAGCGTTCGCGAACACCGGGGAGCTGTTTTTT.

V and J are TRBV29-1 and TRBJ2-2; a weak D match, TRBD1 (6 bases). The CDR3 loop spans 12 amino acids. Looked up from germline, CDR1 is SQVTM and CDR2 is ANQGSEA. V was shortened by 5 bases and J by 7 bases, with 11 bases between the two germline ends. CDR3 residues: CSVWGRNGELFF. CDR3 nucleotides: TGCAGCGTTTGGGGGCGGAACGGGGAGCTGTTTTTT.

The chain carries TRBV19 and TRBJ2-7; TRBD2 aligns across 10 bases. After removal of 4 bases from V and 7 bases from J, the junction contained 13 bases not matched to a gene. This CDR3 has 16 residues. Germline lookup yields CDR1 LNHDA and CDR2 SQIVND (reference sequence). This CDR3 is CASSRGLAEYLGEQYF. The CDR3 DNA reads as TGTGCCAGTAGTAGAGGACTAGCGGAATATCTTGGGGAGCAGTACTTC.

The CDR3 region is CASTSGIEAFF. CDR3 DNA sequence: TGCGCCAGCACCTCCGGGATTGAAGCTTTCTTT. V is TRBV5-1 and J is TRBJ1-1; D unresolved. Germline assignment: CDR1 SGHRS and CDR2 YFSETQ. Trimming took 6 bases from V and 7 from J, leaving 10 bases between them. The CDR3 runs to 11 residues.

Notes on this clone: A junction end diverges from the germline sequence, so it may reflect a read error. The chain has TRBV7-2 and TRBJ1-1; D unresolved. CDR3 length: 14 residues. Germline V CDR1 and CDR2: SGHTA, FQGNSA. Here the CDR3 reads CATSPGPMNTEAFF. As DNA, the CDR3 is TGTGCCACCAGCCCAGGCCCCATGAACACTGAAGCTTTCTTT.

This sequence joins TRBV5-1 and TRBJ1-1, with 7 bases aligning to TRBD1. Trimming cost V 0 bases and J 5 bases; bases outside gene matches: 4. The V gene's germline CDR1 is SGHRS and CDR2 YFSETQ. CDR3 size: 14 residues. The CDR3 DNA follows: TGCGCCAGCAGCTTGGTGACAGGGACAACTGAAGCTTTCTTT. Translation gives CASSLVTGTTEAFF.

This chain joins TRBV7-2 and TRBJ1-4; no clear D. This CDR3 is built from 15 residues. Germline assignment: CDR1 SGHTA and CDR2 FQGNSA. V was trimmed by 5 bases and J by 8 bases, leaving 18 bases between them. Here the CDR3 reads CASSPRRQGGEKLFF. Written as DNA, the CDR3 is TGTGCCAGCAGCCCCCGGAGGCAAGGCGGGGAAAAACTGTTTTTT. The full variable domain, with the rest looked up from reference TRBV7-2 and TRBJ1-4, is GAGVSQSPSNKVTEKGKDVELRCDPISGHTALYWYRQSLGQGLEFLIYFQGNSAPDKSGLPSDRFSAERTGGSVSTLTIQRTQQEDSAVYLCASSPRRQGGEKLFFGSGTQLSVL.

The chain couples TRBV5-1 to TRBJ1-1; unclear D gene. The V end lost 0 bases, the J end lost 4 bases, and 7 bases lay between the germline ends. The germline V gene has CDR1 SGHRS and CDR2 YFSETQ. The CDR3 has 13 residues. The CDR3 region is CASSLGVGTEAFF. CDR3 nucleotides: TGCGCCAGCAGCTTGGGGGTAGGCACTGAAGCTTTCTTT.

The gene calls are TRBV4-1 and TRBJ2-7; maybe TRBD1 (5 bases). This CDR3 spans 15 amino acids. Germline CDR1 is MGHRA and CDR2 is YSYEKL. Trimming took 1 base from V and 7 from J, leaving 17 bases between them. CDR3 bases: TGCGCCAGCAGCCAAGGAGGTTCGCTAAGGGGAGAGCAGTACTTC. It yields the protein CASSQGGSLRGEQYF.

The rearrangement uses TRBV6-6 and TRBJ2-7, with D perhaps TRBD1 (6 bases). Trimming shortened V by 6 bases and J by 2 bases, and 14 bases separated the two germline ends. The germline CDR1 and CDR2 sequences are MNHNY and SVGAGI (reference sequence). The CDR3 runs to 14 residues. CDR3 loop: CASRLRDTTYEQYF. CDR3 DNA: TGTGCCAGCAGGCTTAGGGACACCACCTACGAGCAGTACTTC.

This clone was seen only a few times. The rearrangement joins TRBV20-1 to TRBJ2-1, with 9 positions matching TRBD1. The CDR3 runs 11 residues. Germline assignment: CDR1 DFQATT and CDR2 SNEGSKA (reference sequence). CDR3 region: CSGQGIDEQFF. CDR3 bases: TGCAGCGGACAGGGGATCGATGAGCAGTTCTTC.

The V and J genes are TRBV18 and TRBJ1-1; the D is unclear. Between the trimmed V and J ends, which lost 4 bases and 1 base, there was a span of 7 bases. Germline V CDR1 and CDR2: KGHSH, LQKENI. The CDR3 is made up of 13 amino acids. CDR3 protein: CASSRTQNTEAFF. The CDR3 DNA reads as TGTGCCAGCTCACGTACACAGAACACTGAAGCTTTCTTT.

The chain carries TRBV11-2 and TRBJ2-3; TRBD2 aligns across 10 bases. The CDR3 has 19 amino acids. V was clipped by 6 bases and J by 4 bases; unmatched bases: 19. Germline V gene sequence: CDR1 SGHAT, CDR2 FQNNGV. CDR3 sequence reads: CASRQRGGLATRGADTQYF. DNA for the CDR3: TGTGCCAGCAGGCAAAGAGGGGGACTAGCGACGAGGGGGGCAGATACGCAGTATTTT.

This clone was found once. The chain combines TRBV5-1 with TRBJ2-5, with TRBD1 identical over 8 bases. CDR3 size: 15 residues. Trimming at V came to 0 bases and at J to 5 bases, leaving 6 bases not matched to a gene. Germline CDR1 SGHRS, CDR2 YFSETQ. As DNA, the CDR3 is TGCGCCAGCAGCTTGGGCGACAGGGGCCGGGAGACCCAGTACTTC. Amino acids: CASSLGDRGRETQYF. Combining the CDR3 with reference TRBV5-1 and TRBJ2-5 gives the whole variable domain KAGVTQTPRYLIKTRGQQVTLSCSPISGHRSVSWYQQTPGQGLQFLFEYFSETQRNKGNFPGRFSGRQFSNSRSEMNVSTLELGDSALYLCASSLGDRGRETQYFGPGTRLLVL.

The CDR3 DNA is TGTGCCAGCAGCGTTCAACCATTGGGCCAGCCCCAGCATTTT. Encoded protein: CASSVQPLGQPQHF. This chain connects TRBV5-5 to TRBJ1-5; D is unclear. The CDR3 has 14 amino acids. Looked up from germline, CDR1 is SGHKS and CDR2 is YYEKEE (reference sequence). V lost 4 bases, J lost 7 bases, and 15 bases lay in between.